The next 28 T cell receptor beta chains were all read from a single sample in a study of neoadjuvant anti-PD-1 for oral cavity cancer. Time point given: after neoadjuvant nivolumab, at surgical resection. TCRdb's table, derived via immunoSEQ multiplex PCR, lists solely in-frame clones and lacks some. The data hold roughly 10,000 clones, with around 65% observed a single time. Sequencing was performed on tumor tissue, taken after nivolumab (anti-PD-1) treatment. These receptors were collected from a person between 35 and 79 years old with oral cavity squamous cell carcinoma.

This clone has a handful of counts. The rearrangement links TRBV6-5 to TRBJ1-6, with TRBD1 matching over 7 bases. Germline-derived CDR1 and CDR2 are MNHEY and SVGAGI. The CDR3 consists of 14 residues. Trimming cost V 5 bases and J 9 bases; bases outside gene matches: 7. CDR3 sequence: CASSRVGQVSPLHF. The DNA for the CDR3 is TGTGCCAGCAGTCGTGTAGGACAGGTTTCACCCCTCCACTTT.

This clone was found once. The rearrangement joins TRBV5-1 to TRBJ2-3; 13 nucleotides agree with TRBD2. The germline V gene encodes CDR1 SGHRS and CDR2 YFSETQ. J lost 1 base, V lost 4 bases, and 6 bases had no gene match. The CDR3 contains 17 residues. CDR3 bases: TGCGCCAGCAGCGCTGGGACTAGCGGGGTCCGCACAGATACGCAGTATTTT. This encodes CASSAGTSGVRTDTQYF.

The chain joins TRBV6-6 to TRBJ1-1; 9 bases are a match to TRBD1. The CDR3 has 15 residues. Germline CDR1 reads MNHNY; CDR2 reads SVGAGI (reference sequence). The V and J ends lost 2 bases and 6 bases, in that order; junction bases with no gene match: 7. CDR3 sequence (DNA): TGTGCCAGCAGTTACAGTCCCGGGACAGGGTCTGAAGCTTTCTTT. As protein: CASSYSPGTGSEAFF.

The chain uses TRBV4-2 and TRBJ2-7; maybe TRBD1 (6 bases). This CDR3 is 14 amino acids long. Per the germline V gene, CDR1 is LGHNA and CDR2 is YNFKEQ. V was pared by 4 bases and J by 4 bases, with 14 bases between. Here the CDR3 DNA reads TGTGCCAGCAGCCTCCAGGGGACGGGGTACGAGCAGTACTTC. Amino acids: CASSLQGTGYEQYF.

In this sample, this clone turned up a few times. The chain employs TRBV5-1 and TRBJ2-2, with TRBD2 matching over 13 bases. The CDR3 is 16 amino acids. V trimming: 4 bases; J trimming: 7 bases; junction bases outside the gene matches: 7. Germline assignment: CDR1 SGHRS and CDR2 YFSETQ. CDR3 in DNA: TGCGCCAGCAGCCCGGAACTAGCGGGAGGGGTCGGGGAGCTGTTTTTT. It specifies CASSPELAGGVGELFF.

The V call is TRBV6-4, the J call TRBJ2-2; TRBD2 aligns across 8 bases. Germline lookup yields CDR1 MRHNA and CDR2 SNTAGT. Trimming took 0 bases from V and 3 from J; bases not matched to a gene: 12. The CDR3 has 19 residues. The CDR3 sequence: CASSDSKRGERGYTGELFF. In DNA, the CDR3 is TGTGCCAGCAGTGACTCGAAAAGGGGTGAGCGGGGGTACACCGGGGAGCTGTTTTTT.

This sequence joins TRBV2 and TRBJ2-1; D is unclear. The CDR3 covers 15 residues. V lost 0 bases to trimming and J lost 7 bases, with 13 bases between them. CDR1 and CDR2 from the germline V gene are SNHLY and FYNNEI. The CDR3 bases are TGTGCCAGCAGTGAAGCGCTGAATAGGGCTAATGAGCAGTTCTTC. As protein: CASSEALNRANEQFF.

The V gene is TRBV30, the J gene TRBJ2-1; 11 nucleotides align to TRBD2. Looked up from germline, CDR1 is GTSNPN and CDR2 is SVGIG (reference sequence). After removal of 2 bases from V and 6 bases from J, the junction contained 3 bases not matched to a gene. This CDR3 comprises 14 residues. CDR3: CAWSWGLAANEQFF. The CDR3 coding sequence is TGTGCCTGGAGTTGGGGACTAGCGGCCAATGAGCAGTTCTTC.

This sequence joins TRBV6-4 and TRBJ1-4, with D possibly being TRBD1 (5 bases). Germline V CDR1 and CDR2: MRHNA, SNTAGT. Trimming cost V 3 bases and J 0 bases, with 14 bases left between them. The CDR3 runs 17 residues. DNA of the CDR3: TGTGCCAGCAGTGAGCAGCCCCTAGGGGCAACTAATGAAAAACTGTTTTTT. Translation: CASSEQPLGATNEKLFF.

The rearrangement uses TRBV7-3 and TRBJ1-1, with D perhaps TRBD1 (5 bases). With 2 bases removed from V and 7 bases from J, the gap between germline ends came to 8 bases. The CDR3 length is 12 residues. The V gene's germline CDR1 is SGHTA and CDR2 FQGTGA. Written as DNA, the CDR3 is TGTGCCAGCAGCTTAGCGGGGGGTGAAGCTTTCTTT. Protein sequence: CASSLAGGEAFF.

The rearrangement joins TRBV6-1 to TRBJ1-5; the D is unclear. The germline CDR1 and CDR2 sequences are MNHNS and SASEGT. Trimming took 0 bases from V and 5 from J, leaving 5 bases between them. The CDR3 runs to 13 residues. CDR3 sequence: CASSEAFDQPQHF. As DNA, the CDR3 is TGTGCCAGCAGTGAAGCCTTCGATCAGCCCCAGCATTTT.

The table lists this clone with a few counts. This sequence joins TRBV19 and TRBJ2-7; 9 bases agree with TRBD2. This CDR3 is built from 15 residues. CDR1 LNHDA and CDR2 SQIVND come from the germline V gene (reference sequence). The ends lost 5 bases at V and 1 base at J; junction bases unmatched: 6. Here the CDR3 reads CASSRTSEFSYEQYF. In DNA form, the CDR3 reads TGTGCCAGTAGTCGGACTAGCGAGTTTTCCTACGAGCAGTACTTC.

The V gene is TRBV11-3, the J gene TRBJ2-2; D is perhaps TRBD2 (5 bases). V dropped 5 bases and J dropped 6 bases, with 10 bases sitting between them. The germline CDR1 and CDR2 sequences are SGHNT and YENEEA. The CDR3 covers 13 residues. The DNA of the CDR3 is TGTGCCAGCAGCAGTGGAGGTCCCGGGGAGCTGTTTTTT. Its translation: CASSSGGPGELFF.

This chain uses TRBV19 with TRBJ2-5; possible D gene TRBD2, 7 bases. The CDR3 runs to 14 residues. The germline V and J ends were trimmed by 7 bases and 5 bases, with 17 bases remaining between them. In germline, CDR1 is LNHDA, CDR2 SQIVND (reference sequence). CDR3: CASTPRGRGETQYF. DNA for the CDR3: TGTGCCAGTACCCCGCGGGGGAGGGGGGAGACCCAGTACTTC.

This clone was counted only a few times. This chain links TRBV13 with TRBJ1-2; D is unclear. Trimming took 0 bases from V and 0 from J, leaving 8 bases between them. Germline CDR1 and CDR2: PRHDT and FYEKMQ (reference sequence). The CDR3 consists of 15 residues. This CDR3 reads CASSLGGRPNYGYTF. The CDR3 DNA is TGTGCCAGCAGCTTAGGTGGCAGGCCTAACTATGGCTACACCTTC.

The genes are TRBV18 and TRBJ1-5; no firm D call. The CDR3 contains 14 residues. Trimming took 2 bases from V and 5 from J, leaving 10 bases between them. Germline CDR1 reads KGHSH; CDR2 reads LQKENI. CDR3 nucleotides: TGTGCCAGCTCACCATTTGGCGGACATCAGCCCCAGCATTTT. Residues: CASSPFGGHQPQHF.

V is TRBV18 and J is TRBJ2-3, with D maybe TRBD1 (6 bases). Germline CDR1 reads KGHSH; CDR2 reads LQKENI. V lost 6 bases and J 1 base, leaving 17 bases between the germline ends. This CDR3 spans 16 amino acids. The CDR3 is CASSLNRVSGTDTQYF. The DNA of the CDR3 is TGTGCCAGCTCTCTGAACAGGGTATCAGGCACAGATACGCAGTATTTT. Full variable domain (remainder filled in from reference TRBV18 and TRBJ2-3): NAGVMQNPRHLVRRRGQEARLRCSPMKGHSHVYWYRQLPEEGLKFMVYLQKENIIDESGMPKERFSAEFPKEGPSILRIQQVVRGDSAAYFCASSLNRVSGTDTQYFGPGTRLTVL.

V and J are TRBV18 and TRBJ1-6; no clear D. The V and J ends lost 2 bases and 10 bases respectively, with 12 bases between them. The germline V gene has CDR1 KGHSH and CDR2 LQKENI. This CDR3 is built from 14 residues. The CDR3 reads CASSPTGERSPLHF. The CDR3 bases are TGTGCCAGCTCACCAACTGGGGAACGGTCACCCCTCCACTTT.

This clone is labeled medium-sized (0.01 to 0.1%). The chain employs TRBV7-9 and TRBJ1-1, with D perhaps TRBD1 (6 bases). This CDR3 spans 15 amino acids. Between the trimmed V and J ends, which lost 5 bases and 2 bases, there was a span of 15 bases. Germline V gives CDR1 SEHNR, CDR2 FQNEAQ (reference sequence). The CDR3 sequence is CASSPTGTLNTEAFF. Written as DNA, the CDR3 is TGTGCCAGCAGCCCTACCGGGACACTAAACACTGAAGCTTTCTTT.

This clone was counted only a few times. The chain employs TRBV11-2 and TRBJ2-7; no clear D gene. Germline V gene sequence: CDR1 SGHAT, CDR2 FQNNGV. Deletions cut 3 bases from V and 4 bases from J, with 4 bases between. This CDR3 contains 11 residues. The CDR3: CASSLRYEQYF. CDR3 nucleotide sequence: TGTGCCAGCAGCTTGAGATACGAGCAGTACTTC.

V gene TRBV6-5 combines with J gene TRBJ1-1; D is possibly TRBD1 (5 bases). Trimming shortened V by 6 bases and J by 1 base, and 9 bases separated the two germline ends. The germline V gene has CDR1 MNHEY and CDR2 SVGAGI. The CDR3 is 13 amino acids. The CDR3 loop is CASRPGQNTEAFF. DNA of the CDR3: TGTGCCAGCAGGCCTGGACAGAACACTGAAGCTTTCTTT.

The rearrangement links TRBV5-8 to TRBJ2-3, with 15 bases that match TRBD2. This CDR3 contains 17 residues. CDR1 is SGHTS and CDR2 is YDEGEE in the germline V gene. V shed 4 bases, J shed 1 base, and the junction held 4 bases outside the gene matches. The CDR3 loop is CASSLGLAGGRTDTQYF. CDR3 bases: TGTGCCAGCAGCCTGGGACTAGCGGGGGGCCGCACAGATACGCAGTATTTT.

This clone was picked up a small number of times. The chain has TRBV5-1 and TRBJ1-1; D is unclear. The length of the CDR3 is 12 residues. The ends were cut back, 3 bases at V and 4 bases at J, with 7 bases in the middle. Germline CDR1 SGHRS, CDR2 YFSETQ. CDR3 in DNA: TGCGCCAGCAGCTCGTCCGGCACTGAAGCTTTCTTT. Amino acid sequence: CASSSSGTEAFF.

The V call is TRBV28, the J call TRBJ2-5, with D tentatively TRBD2 (6 bases). The V end was cut by 3 bases, the J end by 5 bases, with 10 bases between. The CDR3 runs 13 residues. CDR1 and CDR2 from the germline V gene are MDHEN and SYDVKM. The CDR3 DNA reads TGTGCCAGCAGTTTGACTAGTCCCGAGACCCAGTACTTC. The encoded protein is CASSLTSPETQYF.

The chain uses TRBV4-1 and TRBJ2-1; D is perhaps TRBD2 (7 bases). The CDR3 loop spans 14 amino acids. The germline CDR1 and CDR2 sequences are MGHRA and YSYEKL. Trimming removed 9 bases from V and 4 bases from J, with 16 bases in between. Here the CDR3 reads CARIRRGGYNEQFF. The CDR3 coding sequence is TGCGCCAGGATTCGGAGGGGGGGTTACAATGAGCAGTTCTTC.

This rearrangement joins TRBV7-2 to TRBJ1-3; D gene unclear. This CDR3 contains 14 residues. Trimming removed 2 bases from V and 0 bases from J, with 5 bases in between. Germline lookup yields CDR1 SGHTA and CDR2 FQGNSA. The CDR3 DNA reads TGTGCCAGCAGCTTAACCAGCTCTGGAAACACCATATATTTT. Translated: CASSLTSSGNTIYF.

In this sample, this clone turned up once. CDR3 DNA sequence: TGTGCCACCAGCAGAGGGGGAGGTCAGGGGGCCTACGAGCAGTACTTC. Translating it yields CATSRGGGQGAYEQYF. The genes are TRBV15 and TRBJ2-7; weak D call: TRBD1 (7 bases). The V end lost 1 base, the J end lost 2 bases, and 15 bases lay between the germline ends. CDR3 length: 16 amino acids. Germline assignment: CDR1 LNHNV and CDR2 YYDKDF (reference sequence). Using reference TRBV15 and TRBJ2-7 for the parts outside the CDR3, the full variable domain is DAMVIQNPRYQVTQFGKPVTLSCSQTLNHNVMYWYQQKSSQAPKLLFHYYDKDFNNEADTPDNFQSRRPNTSFCFLDIRSPGLGDTAMYLCATSRGGGQGAYEQYFGPGTRLTVT.

This rearrangement joins TRBV5-4 to TRBJ2-1, with 9 bases fitting TRBD2. CDR1 is SGHNT, CDR2 YYREEE, per germline (reference sequence). This CDR3 has 16 residues. V lost 0 bases and J lost 7; bases outside the gene matches: 8. CDR3: CASSLAILAGGNEQFF. CDR3 bases: TGTGCCAGCAGCTTGGCCATTCTGGCGGGGGGGAATGAGCAGTTCTTC.